These T cell receptor beta chains were read from a single sample in a study of cytomegalovirus exposure and HLA in healthy donors. Sequencing used immunoSEQ multiplex PCR; TCRdb keeps in-frame clones, though not all of them. Of more than 90,000 clones listed, approximately 90% are singletons. Input material: PBMCs. These receptors all stem from a man younger than 35 in good health and CMV-seropositive. Both conserved end residues are part of each CDR3. A D gene is named only where the DNA matches it firmly. The size of a clone is reported for some rows only, either as once, few or many, or as a class for expanded clones.

D	V	J	size	CDR3	DNA
.	TRBV27	TRBJ1-4	once	CASRVWGTRGGLEKLFF	TGTGCCAGCAGGGTCTGGGGCACACGGGGGGGATTAGAAAAACTGTTTTTT
.	TRBV5-8	TRBJ1-1	once	CASRSTEAFF	TGTGCCAGCCGCTCTACTGAAGCTTTCTTT
.	TRBV19	TRBJ2-7	.	CASSLQVIAYEQYF	TGTGCCAGTAGTCTACAGGTGATAGCCTACGAGCAGTACTTC
.	TRBV29-1	TRBJ2-1	.	CSVGPYKQFF	TGCAGCGTCGGTCCGTATAAGCAGTTCTTC
TRBD1	TRBV4-3	TRBJ2-7	.	CASSQGRQGPRLEQYF	TGCGCCAGCAGCCAAGGCCGACAGGGACCCCGTCTCGAACAGTACTTC
.	TRBV19	TRBJ1-4	.	CASVRHDRRGEKLFF	TGTGCCAGCGTGCGCCACGACAGGCGCGGTGAAAAACTGTTTTTT
TRBD1	TRBV5-8	TRBJ1-1	.	CASSPRTGSPNTEAFF	TGTGCCAGCAGCCCCAGGACAGGGAGCCCGAACACTGAAGCTTTCTTT
.	TRBV6-6	TRBJ2-4	.	CASSYSLNIQYF	TGTGCCAGCAGTTACTCACTAAACATTCAGTACTTC
.	TRBV5-6	TRBJ2-5	once	CASSLTGTDLGETQYF	TGTGCCAGCAGCCTGACAGGCACCGACCTTGGCGAGACCCAGTACTTC
TRBD2	TRBV11-2	TRBJ2-3	.	CASSKTSGSSTDTQYF	TGTGCCAGCAGCAAAACTAGCGGGAGTAGCACAGATACGCAGTATTTT
.	TRBV28	TRBJ1-5	.	CASSLQGMEGQPQHF	TGTGCCAGCAGTTTACAGGGTATGGAGGGTCAGCCCCAGCATTTT
.	TRBV6-1	TRBJ1-5	.	CASSEGGGFEPQHF	TGTGCCAGCAGTGAAGGTGGGGGGTTTGAGCCCCAGCATTTT
.	TRBV5-1	TRBJ2-3	once	CASGGAITSTDTQYF	TGCGCCAGCGGGGGGGCGATTACTAGCACAGATACGCAGTATTTT
.	TRBV14	TRBJ2-7	.	CASSPVQGAYEQYF	TGTGCCAGCAGCCCGGTACAGGGAGCCTACGAGCAGTACTTC
.	TRBV9	TRBJ2-2	.	CASSPQNTGELFF	TGTGCCAGCAGCCCACAGAACACCGGGGAGCTGTTTTTT
.	TRBV10-1	TRBJ2-3	.	CASSGQEPSYDTQYF	TGCGCCAGCAGTGGACAGGAACCTTCGTATGATACGCAGTATTTT
.	TRBV5-1	TRBJ2-2	.	CASSLGGVTGELFF	TGCGCCAGCAGCTTGGGAGGAGTTACCGGGGAGCTGTTTTTT
.	TRBV27	TRBJ1-6	few	CASSLGIGDSPLHF	TGTGCCAGCAGTTTAGGGATAGGGGATTCACCCCTCCACTTT
.	TRBV11-2	TRBJ1-3	.	CASSGARSGNTIYF	TGTGCCAGCAGCGGGGCACGCTCTGGAAACACCATATATTTT
.	TRBV10-2	TRBJ2-5	.	CASSKVGEETQYF	TGCGCCAGCAGTAAGGTTGGAGAAGAGACCCAGTACTTC
.	TRBV7-2	TRBJ1-3	.	CASSPAGGGWNTIYF	TGTGCCAGCAGCCCTGCGGGGGGAGGGTGGAACACCATATATTTT
.	TRBV6-5	TRBJ1-5	once	CASSRAGLNQPQHF	TGTGCCAGCAGTCGGGCAGGGTTAAATCAGCCCCAGCATTTT
.	TRBV6-5	TRBJ1-2	.	CASSYSSGDGYTF	TGTGCCAGCAGTTACTCCTCAGGGGATGGCTACACCTTC
.	TRBV27	TRBJ1-1	once	CASGGGTEAFF	TGTGCCAGCGGGGGGGGCACTGAAGCTTTCTTT
.	TRBV9	TRBJ1-2	.	CASSATANYGYTF	TGTGCCAGCAGCGCAACAGCAAACTATGGCTACACCTTC
.	TRBV25-1	TRBJ2-2	.	CASNMRPGELFF	TGTGCCAGCAATATGCGCCCCGGGGAGCTGTTTTTT
.	TRBV12-1	TRBJ1-5	.	CASSFVLKTGLCQPQHF	TGTGCCAGCAGCTTCGTGCTCAAGACAGGGCTTTGTCAGCCCCAGCATTTT
TRBD1	TRBV7-9	TRBJ1-1	.	CASSDPRDRGRATEAFF	TGTGCCAGCAGCGACCCAAGAGACAGGGGCCGGGCCACTGAAGCTTTCTTT
.	TRBV2	TRBJ2-3	.	CASKAGHTQYF	TGTGCCAGCAAGGCAGGGCATACGCAGTATTTT
.	TRBV9	TRBJ2-3	.	CASSVGTSGTDTQYF	TGTGCCAGCAGCGTAGGGACTTCGGGCACAGATACGCAGTATTTT
.	TRBV28	TRBJ2-7	.	CASSLHSLTYEQYF	TGTGCCAGCAGTCTCCATTCCCTAACCTACGAGCAGTACTTC
.	TRBV5-6	TRBJ2-5	.	CASSLRETQYF	TGTGCCAGCAGCTTGCGGGAGACCCAGTACTTC
.	TRBV7-2	TRBJ2-3	.	CASSSPPSSASTDTQYF	TGTGCCAGCAGCTCGCCCCCATCTAGCGCCAGCACAGATACGCAGTATTTT
.	TRBV27	TRBJ1-5	.	CASSLSSRGVQPQHF	TGTGCCAGCAGTTTAAGCAGTCGGGGAGTTCAGCCCCAGCATTTT
TRBD1	TRBV7-2	TRBJ1-5	once	CASSYDRGNQPQHF	TGTGCCAGCAGCTACGACAGGGGGAATCAGCCCCAGCATTTT
.	TRBV11-2	TRBJ1-6	.	CASSWGGRSNSPLHF	TGTGCCAGCAGCTGGGGAGGGAGGAGCAATTCACCCCTCCACTTT
.	TRBV14	TRBJ2-1	.	CASSPSSYNEQFF	TGTGCCAGCAGCCCCTCCTCCTACAATGAGCAGTTCTTC
.	TRBV28	TRBJ2-7	.	CASSPPRGSYEQYF	TGTGCCAGCAGTCCCCCCAGGGGCTCCTACGAGCAGTACTTC
TRBD2	TRBV5-1	TRBJ2-7	.	CASSATTSGGPYEQYF	TGCGCCAGCAGCGCTACGACTAGCGGGGGGCCCTACGAGCAGTACTTC
TRBD1	TRBV10-3	TRBJ1-1	many	CAISGGQTNTEAFF	TGTGCCATCAGTGGGGGACAGACGAACACTGAAGCTTTCTTT
.	TRBV10-1	TRBJ1-1	few	CASSEESNLGAFF	TGCGCCAGCAGTGAGGAGTCCAATCTTGGAGCTTTCTTT
TRBD2	TRBV18	TRBJ2-7	.	CASSPPGLPYEQYF	TGTGCCAGCTCACCACCGGGACTACCCTACGAGCAGTACTTC
.	TRBV16	TRBJ1-6	once	CASSRPKAQGSSYNSPLHF	TGTGCCAGCAGCCGCCCCAAGGCACAGGGCTCCTCCTATAATTCACCCCTCCACTTT
.	TRBV14	TRBJ1-1	.	CASRPTGMNTEAFF	TGTGCCAGCAGACCGACAGGAATGAACACTGAAGCTTTCTTT
TRBD1	TRBV6-5	TRBJ1-2	.	CASSSDRGRGTF	TGTGCCAGCAGTTCGGACAGGGGCCGGGGGACCTTC
.	TRBV4-1	TRBJ2-2	.	CASRAGQNTGELFF	TGCGCCAGCAGAGCGGGACAAAACACCGGGGAGCTGTTTTTT